The 25 T cell receptor beta chains presented below share a single source sample, sequenced in a study of T cells in tumors after PD-1 blockade. Here immunoSEQ multiplex PCR was the method, and the copy in TCRdb shows in-frame clones only, minus some. The data contain about 20,000 clones, around 80% of them seen just once; the ten biggest clones take up 26%. Sample: PBMCs, taken before anti-PD-1 treatment. The receptors originated from a human donor with basal cell carcinoma.

In DNA form, the CDR3 reads TGTGCTAGTGGACCCGACAGCTCCTACAATGAGCAGTTCTTC. Its protein is CASGPDSSYNEQFF. V gene TRBV12-5 combines with J gene TRBJ2-1; tentative D call: TRBD1 (5 bases). CDR3 length: 14 amino acids. Trimming took off 6 bases at V and 0 bases at J, with 9 bases between the two ends. Germline CDR1 and CDR2: LGHNT and FRNRAP.

CDR3 sequence: CASSLRGETQYF. The CDR3 coding sequence is TGTGCCAGCAGCTTACGGGGAGAGACCCAGTACTTC. The J gene is TRBJ2-5, the V gene TRBV11-3, with D possibly matching TRBD2 (5 bases). V was shortened by 2 bases and J by 4 bases, with 5 bases between the two germline ends. Looked up from germline, CDR1 is SGHNT and CDR2 is YENEEA. This CDR3 comprises 12 residues.

J is TRBJ2-1 and V is TRBV19, with D uncertain. CDR1 and CDR2 (germline): LNHDA, SQIVND (reference sequence). The CDR3 consists of 13 residues. The ends were cut back, 4 bases at V and 6 bases at J, with 10 bases in the middle. As DNA, the CDR3 is TGTGCCAGTAGTAGGGAAGGGCGCAATGAGCAGTTCTTC. It encodes CASSREGRNEQFF.

This chain links TRBV9 with TRBJ2-1; 7 bases line up with TRBD2. This CDR3 is 19 amino acids long. V dropped 10 bases and J dropped 0; count of bases not matched to a gene: 22. Germline-derived CDR1 and CDR2 are SGDLS and YYNGEE. This CDR3 is CACCYGWGGEGSSYNEQFF. CDR3 nucleotides: TGTGCCTGCTGTTATGGGTGGGGGGGGGAGGGGAGCTCCTACAATGAGCAGTTCTTC. Full variable domain (missing parts from reference TRBV9 and TRBJ2-1): DSGVTQTPKHLITATGQRVTLRCSPRSGDLSVYWYQQSLDQGLQFLIQYYNGEERAKGNILERFSAQQFPDLHSELNLSSLELGDSALYFCACCYGWGGEGSSYNEQFFGPGTRLTVL.

The CDR3 DNA sequence: TGTGCCAGCAGTAGATTCGCCGGGACAGGGGTCAATCAGCCCCAGCATTTT. Its translation: CASSRFAGTGVNQPQHF. This chain connects TRBV28 to TRBJ1-5, with TRBD1 identical over 10 bases. Germline lookup yields CDR1 MDHEN and CDR2 SYDVKM. V was pared by 5 bases and J by 3 bases, with 10 bases of the junction left unmatched. The CDR3 sequence is 17 residues long.

The gene calls are TRBV6-5 and TRBJ1-2; D call uncertain. Germline values: CDR1 MNHEY, CDR2 SVGAGI. CDR3 length: 13 amino acids. The V and J ends lost 5 bases and 0 bases respectively, with 7 bases between them. The CDR3 reads CASSPSANYGYTF. The DNA of the CDR3 is TGTGCCAGCAGTCCCTCAGCTAACTATGGCTACACCTTC.

V gene TRBV6-5 combines with J gene TRBJ1-2, with 9 bases identical to TRBD1. From germline, CDR1 is MNHEY and CDR2 SVGAGI. The V segment lost 4 bases and the J segment 7 bases; nucleotides outside the gene matches: 10. This CDR3 is 15 amino acids long. CDR3 sequence (DNA): TGTGCCAGCAGTTTAACGGGACAGGGACGGAGTGGCTACACCTTC. Its protein is CASSLTGQGRSGYTF.

The chain carries TRBV29-1 and TRBJ2-5, with 11 nucleotides matching TRBD1. The trim removed 6 bases at V and 6 bases at J, leaving 6 bases unmatched. The CDR3 has 13 residues. Germline CDR1 reads SQVTM; CDR2 reads ANQGSEA. The CDR3 nucleotides are TGCAGCGTGGGGACAGGGGGGGGGCAGACCCAGTACTTC. It translates to CSVGTGGGQTQYF.

The rearrangement joins TRBV2 to TRBJ2-1; D possibly uses TRBD1 or TRBD2 (6 bases each). This CDR3 is built from 15 residues. In germline, CDR1 is SNHLY, CDR2 FYNNEI. V was cut by 7 bases and J by 0 bases, with 13 bases left in between. CDR3 DNA: TGTGCCAGCACCACGGGGGCCTCCTCCTACAATGAGCAGTTCTTC. Its translation is CASTTGASSYNEQFF.

V and J are TRBV6-5 and TRBJ2-2, with D perhaps TRBD1 (5 bases). The ends were cut back, 6 bases at V and 3 bases at J, with 11 bases in the middle. CDR1 and CDR2 from the germline V gene are MNHEY and SVGAGI. This CDR3 comprises 14 residues. CDR3 bases: TGTGCCAGCAGCTTAGGCAGGGACACCGGGGAGCTGTTTTTT. This encodes CASSLGRDTGELFF.

In its sample, this clone was seen a few times. The chain has TRBV6-5 and TRBJ2-3, with D hard to call. The CDR3 has 14 amino acids. Trimming took 6 bases from V and 0 from J, leaving 10 bases between them. CDR1 is MNHEY, CDR2 SVGAGI, per germline. The CDR3 loop reads CASSRAPSTDTQYF. The DNA for the CDR3 is TGTGCCAGCAGCCGGGCTCCTAGCACAGATACGCAGTATTTT.

The table lists this clone with a few counts. The genes are TRBV2 and TRBJ2-2; TRBD2 might be the D (5 bases). The CDR3 consists of 15 residues. The V end lost 6 bases, the J end lost 3 bases, and 14 bases lay between the germline ends. In germline, CDR1 is SNHLY, CDR2 FYNNEI. CDR3 loop: CASSERTGDTGELFF. The CDR3 nucleotides read TGTGCCAGCAGCGAGCGGACCGGAGACACCGGGGAGCTGTTTTTT.

The chain joins TRBV4-2 to TRBJ2-7; TRBD2 matches 9 bases. The CDR3 spans 15 residues. Germline CDR1 reads LGHNA; CDR2 reads YNFKEQ. Trimming cost V 4 bases and J 4 bases; bases outside gene matches: 8. In nucleotides, the CDR3 is TGTGCCAGCAGCCTTAGACTAGCGGAACCTTACGAGCAGTACTTC. This sequence encodes CASSLRLAEPYEQYF.

The chain recombines TRBV12-3 or TRBV12-4 with TRBJ1-1; D unresolved. The CDR3 is 12 residues long. V was pared by 6 bases and J by 2 bases, with 7 bases between. The DNA of the CDR3 is TGTGCCAGCAGCTACGTTAACACTGAAGCTTTCTTT. Its translation: CASSYVNTEAFF.

This chain joins TRBV9 and TRBJ2-1, with TRBD2 identical over 8 bases. This CDR3 is built from 16 residues. CDR1 and CDR2 (germline): SGDLS, YYNGEE. The J segment lost 7 bases and the V segment lost 5 bases, leaving 14 bases of the junction unmatched. CDR3 in amino acids: CASSQRAGASGNEQFF. Written as DNA, the CDR3 is TGTGCCAGCAGTCAGAGAGCGGGGGCTTCGGGAAATGAGCAGTTCTTC.

The J gene is TRBJ1-3, the V gene TRBV19; 7 bases match TRBD1. This CDR3 region has 15 residues. V lost 6 bases, J lost 0 bases, and 5 bases stayed unmatched. From germline, CDR1 is LNHDA and CDR2 SQIVND (reference sequence). For the CDR3, the DNA is TGTGCCAGTAGAGCAGGGGGATACTCTGGAAACACCATATATTTT. It encodes CASRAGGYSGNTIYF. The entire variable domain, with the rest obtained from reference TRBV19 and TRBJ1-3, is as follows: DGGITQSPKYLFRKEGQNVTLSCEQNLNHDAMYWYRQDPGQGLRLIYYSQIVNDFQKGDIAEGYSVSREKKESFPLTVTSAQKNPTAFYLCASRAGGYSGNTIYFGEGSWLTVV.

The rearrangement joins TRBV11-1 to TRBJ1-6, with a tentative D call TRBD1 (5 bases). V was pared by 3 bases and J by 7 bases, with 13 bases between. The V gene's germline CDR1 is SGHAT and CDR2 FQDESV (reference sequence). CDR3 length equals 15 residues. CDR3 sequence (DNA): TGTGCCAGCAGCTTGGGATATAGGGACAATTCACCCCTCCACTTT. The encoded protein is CASSLGYRDNSPLHF.

This chain connects TRBV29-1 to TRBJ2-7; TRBD1 matches at 7 bases. V was pared by 7 bases and J by 2 bases, with 2 bases of the junction left unmatched. Germline CDR1 and CDR2: SQVTM and ANQGSEA. CDR3 length: 11 residues. Written as DNA, the CDR3 is TGCAGCGCCGGGACAGCCTACGAGCAGTACTTC. Encoded protein: CSAGTAYEQYF.

J is TRBJ2-7 and V is TRBV18; TRBD1 agrees at 8 bases. The CDR3 is 14 residues long. The germline V gene has CDR1 KGHSH and CDR2 LQKENI. After removal of 3 bases from V and 5 bases from J, the junction contained 6 bases not matched to a gene. The CDR3 region has the DNA TGTGCCAGCTCACCTAGGCAGGGGGCGAACGAGCAGTACTTC. Residues: CASSPRQGANEQYF. The whole variable domain, remainder taken from reference TRBV18 and TRBJ2-7, is NAGVMQNPRHLVRRRGQEARLRCSPMKGHSHVYWYRQLPEEGLKFMVYLQKENIIDESGMPKERFSAEFPKEGPSILRIQQVVRGDSAAYFCASSPRQGANEQYFGPGTRLTVT.

As concerns this clone: In the same sample, other DNA sequences code for this CDR3. This sequence joins TRBV5-1 and TRBJ2-7; possibly TRBD1 for D (6 bases). This CDR3 has 13 residues. V lost 5 bases and J lost 0, with 9 bases in between. Germline V gene lookup returns CDR1 SGHRS and CDR2 YFSETQ. CDR3 sequence reads: CASSRDNSYEQYF. The CDR3 coding sequence is TGCGCCAGCAGTCGGGACAACTCCTACGAGCAGTACTTC.

This clone was found once. The chain employs TRBV21-1 and TRBJ2-1; the table's D call of TRBD1 was not tested on the DNA. TRBV21-1 is given as a pseudogene. The CDR3 sequence is 17 residues long. The CDR3 region is CASSKGRTGFSYNEQFF. In nucleotides, the CDR3 is TGTGCCAGCAGCAAAGGACGGACAGGATTTTCCTACAATGAGCAGTTCTTC.

V gene TRBV7-9 combines with J gene TRBJ1-3; D unresolved. The CDR3 is 15 amino acids. V was pared by 1 base and J by 4 bases, with 11 bases between. In germline, CDR1 is SEHNR, CDR2 FQNEAQ (reference sequence). The CDR3 nucleotides are TGTGCCAGCAGCTTAGACGGCCAGGTGGGAAACACCATATATTTT. As protein: CASSLDGQVGNTIYF.

This chain joins TRBV5-4 and TRBJ2-1; possibly TRBD1 for D (5 bases). Trimming removed 6 bases at V and 1 base at J, with 17 bases between. Germline V gives CDR1 SGHNT, CDR2 YYREEE (reference sequence). The CDR3 runs to 16 residues. Written as DNA, the CDR3 is TGTGCCAGCACCCAGAGCCCAGGGCCGTCCTACAATGAGCAGTTCTTC. Amino acid sequence: CASTQSPGPSYNEQFF.

The chain combines TRBV19 with TRBJ1-4; the D gene is possibly TRBD1 (6 bases). The CDR3 consists of 13 residues. Trimming left V 6 bases short and J 8 bases short, with 13 bases between. Germline V gene lookup returns CDR1 LNHDA and CDR2 SQIVND (reference sequence). CDR3 in DNA: TGTGCCAGTAGAACTGACAGGCGGGAAAAACTGTTTTTT. The encoded protein is CASRTDRREKLFF.

V and J are TRBV30 and TRBJ1-2; D unresolved. Per the germline V gene, CDR1 is GTSNPN and CDR2 is SVGIG (reference sequence). V was shortened by 0 bases and J by 5 bases, with 13 bases between the two germline ends. The CDR3 spans 14 residues. The CDR3 coding sequence is TGTGCCTGGAGTGTACATCTGGGTGGGTATGGCTACACCTTC. This encodes CAWSVHLGGYGYTF. The entire variable domain, with the rest obtained from reference TRBV30 and TRBJ1-2, is as follows: SQTIHQWPATLVQPVGSPLSLECTVEGTSNPNLYWYRQAAGRGLQLLFYSVGIGQISSEVPQNLSASRPQDRQFILSSKKLLLSDSGFYLCAWSVHLGGYGYTFGSGTRLTVV.